The source of this TCR beta chain is a study of graft-versus-host responses after intestinal transplantation (dated by TCRdb to about 2021). Concerning the study at large: The transplants that recipients got were multivisceral, liver-intestinal, or isolated intestinal. All recipients received anti-thymocyte globulin induction followed by maintenance tacrolimus and steroids for around 3 years. The cohort enrolled 20 to 25 intestinal transplant recipients, one of whom was a retransplant, and a few patients without pretransplant specimens were excluded. Donor T cell macrochimerism was defined as a peak of at least 4% donor T cells among recipient peripheral blood mononuclear cells. Instead of going to the commercial service, samples from three later patients were sequenced in-house on an Illumina MiSeq and processed with MiXCR. Bulk TCR-beta CDR3 sequencing was used to track graft-versus-host and host-versus-graft alloreactive T cell clones in the graft, circulation and bone marrow after intestinal transplantation. Alloreactive clones were identified by sequencing pre-transplant mixed lymphocyte reaction products and comparing these products with unstimulated pre-transplant donor and recipient T cells. Study-wide conclusions, independent of this receptor: GvH clones were detected in recipient bone marrow, and some appeared earlier in ileal mucosa or blood, consistent with an intestinal mucosal origin. The relatively low number and heterogeneity of intestinal transplant patients limited the conclusions. In patients with donor T cell macrochimerism, the allografts had high GvH to HvG T cell clonal ratios. Early after transplant, peak levels of circulating GvH clones were found to be associated with declines in HvG clones.

Dithiothreitol, EDTA incubations and collagenase D digestion were used to isolate intraepithelial and lamina propria lymphocytes from graft specimens. Serial intestinal graft biopsy specimens collected up to 600 days after transplant underwent bulk TCR-beta sequencing. Receptor amplification or capture employed the immunoSEQ multiplex PCR assay. For most patients, genomic DNA was subjected to high-throughput TCR-beta CDR3 sequencing by Adaptive Biotechnologies. The published analysis was carried out like this. Adaptive's ImmunoSEQ software was the source of the TCR sequencing data for about 17 patients, while three other patients were processed with MiXCR and VDJtools. CDR3 nucleotide sequences shared between donor and recipient were removed because the origin of such sequences could not be assigned. At least 2-fold expansion over unstimulated cells and a minimum CFSE-low frequency of 0.002% (template counts) or 0.001% (read counts) were required for clones to be classified as alloreactive. Mappable clones were those detected in sequenced pre-transplant spleen, lymph node, or MLR CFSE-low populations of the donor or recipient. The cumulative frequency of alloreactive clones was calculated as a percentage of all sequences, weighted by copy number. TCRdb retrieved this table from immuneACCESS and kept in-frame rearrangements only. Not all clones are present; in checked studies, unresolved V genes account for under half, and no reason is known for the remainder. V, J and clone size reflect that table, while D and trimming were determined from the DNA. In this sample the table shows more than 6,000 clones, 80% to 85% of which occur a single time. Roughly 10% of the sample is held by the ten biggest clonotypes.

Remarks on this clone: The target of this receptor is not known. No much larger clonotype is one base removed from it; base qualities were not supplied.

Unmatched junction bases come to 10, with V trimmed by 1 base and J by 2 bases. From cysteine to phenylalanine, the CDR3 is 17 amino acids long. Only CDR3 DNA is held: 51 bases, read in frame from base 1. Looking up the germline V gene yields CDR1 SGHDT and CDR2 YYEEEE. The sequencing here drew on ileum tissue, taken about 130 days after transplant. The chain uses TRBV5-6 and TRBJ2-3; the junction holds 7 bases that match TRBD1. This clonotype was sampled from a human patient who received an intestinal transplant, so some T cells may come from the graft donor. The bases are TGTGCCAGCAGCTTGTTTCGTAACAGGGGCCCCACAGATACGCAGTATTTT. This gives the protein CASSLFRNRGPTDTQYF.